This TCR beta chain was observed in a study of HIV-infected children after antiretroviral therapy interruption. Study at large: Interruption-arm sampling covered weeks 0, 12, interruption end (24 or 48), and about 3 years post-study. In continuous treatment, analyzed samples were from weeks 0, 48 and 150.

The sample holds many counts of this clonotype. After removal of 0 bases from V and 4 bases from J, the junction contained 1 base not matched to a gene. Germline values: CDR1 LGHDT, CDR2 YNNKEL (reference sequence). CDR3 length equals 15 residues. RNA-based 3' RACE libraries used unique molecular identifiers. TCRdb re-analysed the 3' RACE reads in MiXCR, keeping a single row per CDR3 protein. The table has about 7,300 distinct CDR3 sequences, approximately 15% seen once; the top ten hold roughly 15%. Treatment here: PENTA 11 planned treatment interruption arm or continuous ART arm. At least 24 weeks of at least three-drug ART, in children 2 to 15 years.

The chain combines TRBV3-1 with TRBJ2-2; 8 nucleotides line up with TRBD1. This material consisted of CD45RO+ CD8+ T cells from PBMCs, pooled from several time points, taken from a donor given antiretroviral therapy, either interrupted or continuous. Subset indicated: memory CD8+ CD45RO+ CD45RA- T cells. The TCR sequence derives from a pool of human donors with HIV. In DNA, the CDR3 is TGTGCCAGCAGCCAAGACAGGGGGCTCACCGGGGAGCTGTTTTTT. Amino acid sequence: CASSQDRGLTGELFF. Full variable domain (missing parts from reference TRBV3-1 and TRBJ2-2): DTAVSQTPKYLVTQMGNDKSIKCEQNLGHDTMYWYKQDSKKFLKIMFSYNNKELIINETVPNRFSPKSPDKAHLNLHINSLELGDSAVYFCASSQDRGLTGELFFGEGSRLTVL.